Listed below are T cell receptor beta chains from one sample, sequenced in a study of T cell repertoires in cytomegalovirus infection. TCRdb recomputed calls from the reads with MiXCR, one row per CDR3 protein. The sample carries 60,000 to 80,000 distinct CDR3 sequences, roughly 21% recorded once. For these TCRs, the target antigens are not known. The source was CD8+ T cells from cultured PBMCs, collected from culture after CMV antigen stimulation. Source of these receptors: a human donor in good health (CMV status not recorded). Some clones in this sample may be carry-over from other donors' samples. The CDR3 runs from the conserved cysteine through the conserved F or W. The D gene is left open where the match is weak. Size is stated for part of the rows, as once, few or many counts, or as a class when the clone is expanded.

J gene: TRBJ2-7
clone size: -
D gene: -
V gene: TRBV7-9
CDR3 protein: CASSSLEGRPYEQYF
CDR3 DNA: TGTGCCAGCAGCTCCTTAGAGGGGAGACCCTACGAGCAGTACTTC

J gene: TRBJ2-1
clone size: few
D gene: TRBD2
V gene: TRBV7-9
CDR3 protein: CASSFKVAGRNEQFF
CDR3 DNA: TGTGCCAGCAGCTTCAAGGTAGCGGGTAGGAATGAGCAGTTCTTC

J gene: TRBJ2-2
clone size: -
D gene: -
V gene: TRBV7-2
CDR3 protein: CASSSARRTVGTGELFF
CDR3 DNA: TGTGCCAGCAGCTCTGCTAGGCGGACAGTAGGAACCGGGGAGCTGTTTTTT

J gene: TRBJ1-1
clone size: once
D gene: -
V gene: TRBV4-3
CDR3 protein: CASSQGMLNTEAFF
CDR3 DNA: TGCGCCAGCAGCCAGGGGATGTTGAACACTGAAGCTTTCTTT

J gene: TRBJ1-5
clone size: few
D gene: -
V gene: TRBV6-2/TRBV6-3
CDR3 protein: CASREGGPLGFNQPQHF
CDR3 DNA: TGTGCCAGCCGAGAGGGGGGACCGTTGGGCTTTAATCAGCCCCAGCATTTT

J gene: TRBJ1-6
clone size: -
D gene: TRBD1
V gene: TRBV7-2
CDR3 protein: CASTRRDRGLHNSPLHF
CDR3 DNA: TGTGCCAGCACCAGACGGGACAGGGGTCTACATAATTCACCCCTCCACTTT

J gene: TRBJ1-2
clone size: -
D gene: -
V gene: TRBV27
CDR3 protein: CASRTEWLGAYGYTF
CDR3 DNA: TGTGCCAGCAGGACCGAGTGGCTAGGGGCCTATGGCTACACCTTC

J gene: TRBJ2-3
clone size: -
D gene: -
V gene: TRBV6-2/TRBV6-3
CDR3 protein: CASSYEGVPQPQYF
CDR3 DNA: TGTGCCAGCAGTTACGAGGGGGTTCCCCAGCCCCAGTATTTT

J gene: TRBJ1-1
clone size: few
D gene: -
V gene: TRBV19
CDR3 protein: CASSMDAGDDTEAFF
CDR3 DNA: TGTGCCAGTAGTATGGATGCGGGGGATGACACTGAAGCTTTCTTT

J gene: TRBJ2-3
clone size: -
D gene: -
V gene: TRBV5-6
CDR3 protein: CASSLGGPVDTQYF
CDR3 DNA: TGTGCCAGCAGCTTGGGGGGGCCGGTAGATACGCAGTATTTT

J gene: TRBJ2-7
clone size: -
D gene: -
V gene: TRBV7-9
CDR3 protein: CASSLLPYEQYF
CDR3 DNA: TGTGCCAGCAGCTTATTACCCTACGAGCAGTACTTC

J gene: TRBJ1-5
clone size: -
D gene: -
V gene: TRBV7-2
CDR3 protein: CASSRGRGQPQHF
CDR3 DNA: TGTGCCAGCAGCCGGGGGCGCGGTCAGCCCCAGCATTTT

J gene: TRBJ1-4
clone size: few
D gene: -
V gene: TRBV12-3/TRBV12-4
CDR3 protein: CASSLGGGAEATNEKLFF
CDR3 DNA: TGTGCCAGCAGTTTAGGCGGTGGGGCTGAAGCAACTAATGAAAAACTGTTTTTT

J gene: TRBJ2-1
clone size: -
D gene: TRBD1
V gene: TRBV29-1
CDR3 protein: CSVEGTDRVRSYNEQFF
CDR3 DNA: TGCAGCGTTGAAGGGACGGACAGGGTGCGGTCCTACAATGAGCAGTTCTTC

J gene: TRBJ2-5
clone size: -
D gene: -
V gene: TRBV12-3/TRBV12-4
CDR3 protein: CASSLSATTLLQYF
CDR3 DNA: TGTGCCAGCAGTTTGTCGGCCACCACCTTATTGCAGTACTTC

J gene: TRBJ2-3
clone size: -
D gene: -
V gene: TRBV12-3/TRBV12-4
CDR3 protein: CASSWGTDTQYF
CDR3 DNA: TGTGCCAGCAGTTGGGGAACAGATACGCAGTATTTT

J gene: TRBJ2-6
clone size: -
D gene: TRBD1
V gene: TRBV12-3/TRBV12-4
CDR3 protein: CASNSRGINSGANVLTF
CDR3 DNA: TGTGCCAGCAACTCCAGGGGGATCAACTCTGGGGCCAACGTCCTGACTTTC

J gene: TRBJ2-3
clone size: -
D gene: -
V gene: TRBV29-1
CDR3 protein: CSVEGDRSTDTQYF
CDR3 DNA: TGCAGCGTTGAAGGTGACAGGAGCACAGATACGCAGTATTTT

J gene: TRBJ2-5
clone size: few
D gene: TRBD1
V gene: TRBV12-3/TRBV12-4
CDR3 protein: CASSGTGKETQYF
CDR3 DNA: TGTGCCAGCAGTGGGACAGGGAAAGAGACCCAGTACTTC

J gene: TRBJ2-3
clone size: -
D gene: -
V gene: TRBV12-3/TRBV12-4
CDR3 protein: CASSLRDSTDTQYF
CDR3 DNA: TGTGCCAGCAGTTTACGGGACAGCACAGATACGCAGTATTTT

J gene: TRBJ1-1
clone size: many
D gene: -
V gene: TRBV12-3/TRBV12-4
CDR3 protein: CASPGARTKGTEAFF
CDR3 DNA: TGTGCCAGCCCCGGGGCCCGTACTAAGGGCACTGAAGCTTTCTTT

J gene: TRBJ2-7
clone size: -
D gene: -
V gene: TRBV7-6
CDR3 protein: CACRAPGFSYEQYF
CDR3 DNA: TGTGCCTGCAGGGCCCCCGGGTTCTCCTACGAGCAGTACTTC

J gene: TRBJ1-1
clone size: few
D gene: -
V gene: TRBV9
CDR3 protein: CASSPDHMNTEAFF
CDR3 DNA: TGTGCCAGCAGCCCCGACCATATGAACACTGAAGCTTTCTTT

J gene: TRBJ1-1
clone size: -
D gene: -
V gene: TRBV7-9
CDR3 protein: CASSLPSGGTEAFF
CDR3 DNA: TGTGCCAGCAGCTTACCCTCCGGCGGCACTGAAGCTTTCTTT

J gene: TRBJ1-1
clone size: -
D gene: -
V gene: TRBV7-9
CDR3 protein: CASSFWGHHEAFF
CDR3 DNA: TGTGCCAGCAGCTTTTGGGGCCACCATGAAGCTTTCTTT

J gene: TRBJ2-5
clone size: -
D gene: -
V gene: TRBV20-1
CDR3 protein: CSARGRLLGTQYF
CDR3 DNA: TGCAGTGCTAGGGGCAGGCTATTGGGGACCCAGTACTTC

J gene: TRBJ1-2
clone size: few
D gene: -
V gene: TRBV7-9
CDR3 protein: CASSLSVQADGYTF
CDR3 DNA: TGTGCCAGCAGCTTAAGTGTACAGGCCGACGGCTACACCTTC

J gene: TRBJ1-1
clone size: few
D gene: -
V gene: TRBV25-1
CDR3 protein: CASSELSGDGLNTEAFF
CDR3 DNA: TGTGCCAGCAGTGAACTATCGGGGGACGGATTGAACACTGAAGCTTTCTTT

J gene: TRBJ2-7
clone size: -
D gene: -
V gene: TRBV12-3/TRBV12-4
CDR3 protein: CASSGRGYSYEQYF
CDR3 DNA: TGTGCCAGCAGCGGCCGAGGGTACTCCTACGAGCAGTACTTC

J gene: TRBJ1-4
clone size: -
D gene: -
V gene: TRBV12-3/TRBV12-4
CDR3 protein: CASSFVRLPNEKLFF
CDR3 DNA: TGTGCCAGCAGTTTCGTAAGGCTACCGAATGAAAAACTGTTTTTT

J gene: TRBJ2-7
clone size: -
D gene: -
V gene: TRBV4-1
CDR3 protein: CASSQRLTYEQYF
CDR3 DNA: TGCGCCAGCAGCCAACGCCTCACCTACGAGCAGTACTTC

J gene: TRBJ2-5
clone size: -
D gene: -
V gene: TRBV15
CDR3 protein: CATSRDRGRETQYF
CDR3 DNA: TGTGCCACCAGCAGAGATCGGGGGCGAGAGACCCAGTACTTC

J gene: TRBJ1-5
clone size: many
D gene: -
V gene: TRBV4-1
CDR3 protein: CASSPLGAGGNQPQHF
CDR3 DNA: TGCGCCAGCAGCCCCCTCGGGGCCGGTGGCAATCAGCCCCAGCATTTT

J gene: TRBJ2-1
clone size: -
D gene: TRBD1
V gene: TRBV12-3/TRBV12-4
CDR3 protein: CASSPQGAGNEQFF
CDR3 DNA: TGTGCCAGCAGTCCACAGGGGGCAGGCAATGAGCAGTTCTTC

J gene: TRBJ2-1
clone size: -
D gene: -
V gene: TRBV14
CDR3 protein: CASSQRKRQRNEQFF
CDR3 DNA: TGTGCCAGCAGCCAAAGAAAGAGACAGCGGAATGAGCAGTTCTTC

J gene: TRBJ2-3
clone size: -
D gene: TRBD2
V gene: TRBV7-8
CDR3 protein: CASSLAPGGGSTDTQYF
CDR3 DNA: TGTGCCAGCAGCTTAGCGCCTGGCGGGGGAAGCACAGATACGCAGTATTTT

J gene: TRBJ1-5
clone size: -
D gene: TRBD1
V gene: TRBV7-8
CDR3 protein: CASSHTGGLEPQHF
CDR3 DNA: TGTGCCAGCAGCCACACAGGGGGCTTAGAGCCCCAGCATTTT

J gene: TRBJ2-7
clone size: -
D gene: -
V gene: TRBV7-6
CDR3 protein: CASSLEVGGLVEQYF
CDR3 DNA: TGTGCCAGCAGCTTAGAGGTAGGGGGTCTTGTCGAGCAGTACTTC

J gene: TRBJ2-7
clone size: -
D gene: -
V gene: TRBV19
CDR3 protein: CASSINGLFPGEEQYF
CDR3 DNA: TGTGCCAGTAGTATCAATGGACTTTTCCCGGGGGAAGAGCAGTACTTC

J gene: TRBJ2-7
clone size: few
D gene: -
V gene: TRBV7-6
CDR3 protein: CASSPRTVNYEQYF
CDR3 DNA: TGTGCCAGCAGCCCCCGAACAGTGAACTACGAGCAGTACTTC

J gene: TRBJ1-4
clone size: -
D gene: -
V gene: TRBV7-3
CDR3 protein: CASSLTGGETNEKLFF
CDR3 DNA: TGTGCCAGCAGCTTAACAGGGGGGGAAACTAATGAAAAACTGTTTTTT

J gene: TRBJ2-7
clone size: few
D gene: TRBD1
V gene: TRBV7-8
CDR3 protein: CASSGYRGAYSYEQYF
CDR3 DNA: TGTGCCAGCAGCGGCTACAGGGGAGCCTACTCCTACGAGCAGTACTTC

J gene: TRBJ1-1
clone size: -
D gene: -
V gene: TRBV4-1
CDR3 protein: CASSQEMGLNTEAFF
CDR3 DNA: TGCGCCAGCAGCCAAGAGATGGGCTTGAACACTGAAGCTTTCTTT

J gene: TRBJ1-2
clone size: few
D gene: -
V gene: TRBV7-2
CDR3 protein: CASSLTRTDFNYGYTF
CDR3 DNA: TGTGCCAGCAGCTTAACCAGGACAGACTTTAACTATGGCTACACCTTC

J gene: TRBJ1-6
clone size: -
D gene: TRBD1
V gene: TRBV13
CDR3 protein: CASSLDGTGVSPLHF
CDR3 DNA: TGTGCCAGCAGCTTAGATGGGACAGGGGTCTCACCCCTCCACTTT

J gene: TRBJ1-2
clone size: -
D gene: -
V gene: TRBV7-6
CDR3 protein: CASSLGRFYGYTF
CDR3 DNA: TGTGCCAGCAGCTTAGGGCGGTTCTATGGCTACACCTTC

J gene: TRBJ2-2
clone size: -
D gene: TRBD2
V gene: TRBV7-2
CDR3 protein: CASSFHREGRDTGELFF
CDR3 DNA: TGTGCCAGCAGCTTTCACCGGGAGGGGAGGGACACCGGGGAGCTGTTTTTT

J gene: TRBJ2-1
clone size: few
D gene: TRBD2
V gene: TRBV7-2
CDR3 protein: CASSLVASGGGNEQFF
CDR3 DNA: TGTGCCAGCAGCTTAGTTGCTAGCGGGGGAGGCAATGAGCAGTTCTTC

J gene: TRBJ1-4
clone size: -
D gene: -
V gene: TRBV28
CDR3 protein: CASSHRDSYEKLFF
CDR3 DNA: TGTGCCAGCAGCCACCGGGACTCTTATGAAAAACTGTTTTTT

J gene: TRBJ1-2
clone size: -
D gene: TRBD1
V gene: TRBV7-2
CDR3 protein: CASSSPGTGINYGYTF
CDR3 DNA: TGTGCCAGCAGCTCGCCCGGGACAGGGATCAACTATGGCTACACCTTC

J gene: TRBJ2-7
clone size: few
D gene: TRBD1
V gene: TRBV10-3
CDR3 protein: CAIRTADRGQNEQYF
CDR3 DNA: TGTGCCATACGAACCGCGGACAGGGGACAGAACGAGCAGTACTTC

J gene: TRBJ1-1
clone size: -
D gene: -
V gene: TRBV7-9
CDR3 protein: CASSLDRAHTEAFF
CDR3 DNA: TGTGCCAGCAGCTTAGACAGGGCCCACACTGAAGCTTTCTTT